Below, one T cell receptor (beta chain) is given with its context. The antigen remains unidentified. CDR3 length equals 14 residues. CDR1 and CDR2 from the germline V gene are SGHRS and YFSETQ. V lost 4 bases and J lost 1; bases outside the gene matches: 3. These data are taken from a study of CD8 T cells in Susac syndrome. The authors negatively isolated CD8+ and CD4+ T cells and FACS-enriched TEMRA cells. After extraction with the RNeasy kit, roughly 0.45 to 1 ug of the RNA was reverse transcribed using random hexamers. It was immunoSEQ multiplex PCR that amplified TCR beta CDR3 across 54 Vbeta and 13 Jbeta. TCRdb analysed the immunoSEQ multiplex PCR reads with MiXCR anew, one entry per CDR3 protein. Of approximately 150,000 distinct CDR3 sequences in the sample, just over 90% were seen once. Study-level points and caveats: The authors acknowledged that the study's TCR sequencing and HLA analysis involved relatively few individuals.

The sequenced sample consisted of CD4+ T cells from PBMCs. The V and J genes are TRBV5-1 and TRBJ1-1; 8 nucleotides line up with TRBD1. The sequence came from a human donor in good health. The CDR3 DNA reads TGCGCCAGCAGCGGGGGACAGGCGAACACTGAAGCTTTCTTT. It specifies CASSGGQANTEAFF.